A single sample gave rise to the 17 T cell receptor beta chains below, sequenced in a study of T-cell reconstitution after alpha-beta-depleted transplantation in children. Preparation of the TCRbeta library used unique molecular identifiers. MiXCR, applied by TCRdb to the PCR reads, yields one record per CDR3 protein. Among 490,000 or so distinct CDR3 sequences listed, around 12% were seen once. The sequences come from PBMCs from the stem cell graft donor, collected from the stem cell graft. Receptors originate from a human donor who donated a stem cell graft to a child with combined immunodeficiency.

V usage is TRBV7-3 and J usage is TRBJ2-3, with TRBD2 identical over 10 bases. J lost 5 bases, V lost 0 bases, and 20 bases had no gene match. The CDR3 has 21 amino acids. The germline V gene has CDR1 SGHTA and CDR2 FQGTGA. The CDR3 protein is CASSLTPGAKYTSGTGDTQYF. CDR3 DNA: TGTGCCAGCAGCTTAACCCCCGGGGCGAAATATACTAGCGGGACAGGAGATACGCAGTATTTT.

As DNA, the CDR3 is TGTGCCTGGAGTGTACACTCCTACGAGCAGTACTTC. This codes for CAWSVHSYEQYF. This chain uses TRBV30 with TRBJ2-7; D remains unclear. V dropped 0 bases and J dropped 0 bases, with 3 bases sitting between them. CDR3 length: 12 residues. From germline, CDR1 is GTSNPN and CDR2 SVGIG (reference sequence).

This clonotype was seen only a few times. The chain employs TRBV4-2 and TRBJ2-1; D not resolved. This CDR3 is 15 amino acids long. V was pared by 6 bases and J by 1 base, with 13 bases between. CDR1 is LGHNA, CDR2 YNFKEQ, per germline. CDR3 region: CASRQSSPSYNEQFF. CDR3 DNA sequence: TGTGCCAGCAGACAATCTAGTCCTTCCTACAATGAGCAGTTCTTC.

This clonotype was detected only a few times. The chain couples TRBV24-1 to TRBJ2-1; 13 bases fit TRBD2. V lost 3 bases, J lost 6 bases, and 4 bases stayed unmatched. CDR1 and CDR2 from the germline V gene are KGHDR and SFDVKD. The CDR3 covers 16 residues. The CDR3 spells CATSDETSGGINEQFF. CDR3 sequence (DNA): TGTGCCACCAGTGATGAGACTAGCGGGGGGATCAATGAGCAGTTCTTC.

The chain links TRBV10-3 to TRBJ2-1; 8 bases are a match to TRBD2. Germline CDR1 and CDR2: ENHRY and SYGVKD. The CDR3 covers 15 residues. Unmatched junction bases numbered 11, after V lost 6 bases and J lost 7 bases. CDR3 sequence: CAISDPGLVMNEQFF. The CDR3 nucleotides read TGTGCCATCAGCGATCCGGGACTAGTAATGAATGAGCAGTTCTTC.

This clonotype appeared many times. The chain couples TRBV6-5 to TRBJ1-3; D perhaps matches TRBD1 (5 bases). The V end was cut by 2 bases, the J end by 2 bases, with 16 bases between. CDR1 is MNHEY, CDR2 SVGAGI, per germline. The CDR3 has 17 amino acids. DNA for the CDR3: TGTGCCAGCAGTTACGAGCCGGGCCTGGGACCTGGAAACACCATATATTTT. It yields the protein CASSYEPGLGPGNTIYF.

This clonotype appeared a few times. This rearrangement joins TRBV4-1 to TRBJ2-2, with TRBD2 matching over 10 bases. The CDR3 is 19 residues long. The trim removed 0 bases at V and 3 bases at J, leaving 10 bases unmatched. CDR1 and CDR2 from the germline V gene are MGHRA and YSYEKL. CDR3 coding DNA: TGCGCCAGCAGCCAAGACACCGAACTAGCGGGGAGGGACACCGGGGAGCTGTTTTTT. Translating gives CASSQDTELAGRDTGELFF.

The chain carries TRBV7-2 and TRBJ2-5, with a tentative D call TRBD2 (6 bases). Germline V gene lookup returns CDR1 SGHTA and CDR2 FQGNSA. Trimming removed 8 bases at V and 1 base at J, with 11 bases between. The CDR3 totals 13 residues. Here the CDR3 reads CASLRRVQETQYF. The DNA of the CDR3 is TGTGCCAGCCTTCGGAGGGTCCAAGAGACCCAGTACTTC. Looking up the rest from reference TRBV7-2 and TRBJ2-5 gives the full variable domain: GAGVSQSPSNKVTEKGKDVELRCDPISGHTALYWYRQSLGQGLEFLIYFQGNSAPDKSGLPSDRFSAERTGGSVSTLTIQRTQQEDSAVYLCASLRRVQETQYFGPGTRLLVL.

CDR3 amino acids: CASSQDDGELAQYF. The CDR3 DNA follows: TGTGCCAGCAGCCAAGATGACGGGGAGTTGGCCCAGTACTTC. The V and J genes are TRBV3-1 and TRBJ2-5, with a tentative D call TRBD2 (5 bases). CDR1 LGHDT and CDR2 YNNKEL come from the germline V gene (reference sequence). The CDR3 is 14 amino acids. V was cut by 0 bases and J by 9 bases, with 14 bases left in between.

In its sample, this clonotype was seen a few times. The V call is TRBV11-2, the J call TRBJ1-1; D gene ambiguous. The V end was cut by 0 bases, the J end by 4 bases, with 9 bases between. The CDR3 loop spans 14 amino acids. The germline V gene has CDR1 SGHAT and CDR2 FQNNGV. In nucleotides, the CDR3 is TGTGCCAGCAGCTTAGAAGGGTGGGGCACTGAAGCTTTCTTT. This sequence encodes CASSLEGWGTEAFF.

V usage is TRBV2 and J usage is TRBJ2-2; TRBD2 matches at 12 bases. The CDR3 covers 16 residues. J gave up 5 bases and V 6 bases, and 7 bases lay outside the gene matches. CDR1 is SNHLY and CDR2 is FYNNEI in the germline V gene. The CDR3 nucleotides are TGTGCCAGCAGCTCCCTAGCGGGAGGGCTTACCGGGGAGCTGTTTTTT. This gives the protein CASSSLAGGLTGELFF. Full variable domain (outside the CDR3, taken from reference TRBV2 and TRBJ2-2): EPEVTQTPSHQVTQMGQEVILRCVPISNHLYFYWYRQILGQKVEFLVSFYNNEISEKSEIFDDQFSVERPDGSNFTLKIRSTKLEDSAMYFCASSSLAGGLTGELFFGEGSRLTVL.

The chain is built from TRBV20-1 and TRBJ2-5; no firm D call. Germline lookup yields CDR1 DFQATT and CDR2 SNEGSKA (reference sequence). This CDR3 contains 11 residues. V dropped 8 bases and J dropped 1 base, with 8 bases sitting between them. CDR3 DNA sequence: TGCAGTCCGATGAGCCAAGAGACCCAGTACTTC. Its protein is CSPMSQETQYF.

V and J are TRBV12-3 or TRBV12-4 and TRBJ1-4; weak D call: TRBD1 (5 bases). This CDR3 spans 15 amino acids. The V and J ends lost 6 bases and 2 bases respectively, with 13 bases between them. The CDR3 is CASSRTTATNEKLFF. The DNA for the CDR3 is TGTGCCAGCAGCCGAACGACAGCGACTAATGAAAAACTGTTTTTT.

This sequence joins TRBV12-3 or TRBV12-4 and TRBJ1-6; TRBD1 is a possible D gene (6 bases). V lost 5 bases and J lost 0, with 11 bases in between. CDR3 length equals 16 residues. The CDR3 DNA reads TGTGCCAGCAGTACCGACAGGAGCTCCTATAATTCACCCCTCCACTTT. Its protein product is CASSTDRSSYNSPLHF.

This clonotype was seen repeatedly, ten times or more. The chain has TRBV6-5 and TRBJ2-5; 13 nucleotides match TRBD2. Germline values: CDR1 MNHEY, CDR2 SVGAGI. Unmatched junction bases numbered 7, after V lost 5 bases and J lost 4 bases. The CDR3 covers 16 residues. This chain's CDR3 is CASSTGLAGVRETQYF. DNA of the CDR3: TGTGCCAGCAGTACAGGACTAGCGGGAGTTCGAGAGACCCAGTACTTC.

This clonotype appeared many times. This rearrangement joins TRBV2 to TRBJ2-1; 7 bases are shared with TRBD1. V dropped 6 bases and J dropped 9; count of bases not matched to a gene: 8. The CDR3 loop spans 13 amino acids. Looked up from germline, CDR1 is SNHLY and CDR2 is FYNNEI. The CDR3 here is CASRGTGVGEQFF. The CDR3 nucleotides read TGTGCCAGCAGGGGAACAGGGGTAGGTGAGCAGTTCTTC.

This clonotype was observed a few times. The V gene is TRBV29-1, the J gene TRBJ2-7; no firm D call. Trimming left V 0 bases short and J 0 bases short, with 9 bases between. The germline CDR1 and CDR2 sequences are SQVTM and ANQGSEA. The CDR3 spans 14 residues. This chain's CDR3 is CSVEDQENSYEQYF. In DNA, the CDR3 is TGCAGCGTTGAAGATCAGGAAAACTCCTACGAGCAGTACTTC.